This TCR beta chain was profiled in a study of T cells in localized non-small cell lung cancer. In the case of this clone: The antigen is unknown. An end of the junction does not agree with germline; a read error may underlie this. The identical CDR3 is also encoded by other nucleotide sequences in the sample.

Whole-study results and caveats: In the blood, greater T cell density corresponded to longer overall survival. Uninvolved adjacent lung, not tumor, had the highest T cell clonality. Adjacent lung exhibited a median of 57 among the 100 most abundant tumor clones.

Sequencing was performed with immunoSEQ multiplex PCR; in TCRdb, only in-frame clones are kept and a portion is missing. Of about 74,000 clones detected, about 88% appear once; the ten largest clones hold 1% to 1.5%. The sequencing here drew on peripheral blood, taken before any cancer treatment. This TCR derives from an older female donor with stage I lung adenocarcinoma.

Here the CDR3 DNA reads TGTGCCAGTGGCTATCGCCATCAGCCACAGCATTTT. Its protein product is CASGYRHQPQHF. This sequence joins TRBV19 and TRBJ1-5; D uncertain. The CDR3 contains 12 residues. Germline assignment: CDR1 LNHDA and CDR2 SQIVND (reference sequence).